These 9 T cell receptor beta chains originate from one sample sequenced in a study of T cells in Graves' hyperthyroidism and ophthalmopathy. The source material, RNA transcripts, was used to amplify TCR beta CDR3 regions. When the TCR CDR3 underwent first-round RT-PCR, the HTBI primer set was used. In TCRdb, the multiplex PCR reads were re-called with MiXCR into one record per CDR3 protein. The data hold some 510,000 distinct CDR3 sequences, with around 21% observed a single time. Sequenced input: blood. The receptors here all came from a man younger than 35 with Graves' hyperthyroidism.

This clonotype was observed at least ten times. The rearrangement uses TRBV6-2 or TRBV6-3 and TRBJ2-2; D is unresolved. The CDR3 has 15 residues. The germline V gene has CDR1 MNHEY and CDR2 SVGEGT. Trimming removed 0 bases from V and 6 bases from J, with 11 bases in between. This CDR3 reads CASSYSLETPGELFF. The CDR3 region has the DNA TGTGCCAGCAGTTACTCGCTCGAGACGCCCGGGGAGCTGTTTTTT.

This clonotype appeared a few times. The rearrangement links TRBV28 to TRBJ2-7, with D perhaps TRBD1 (6 bases). CDR1 and CDR2 from the germline V gene are MDHEN and SYDVKM. Trimming left V 6 bases short and J 4 bases short, with 28 bases between. The CDR3 is made up of 18 amino acids. Here the CDR3 DNA reads TGTGCCAGCAGCCAGAGGGTGGTGGTGGGGGCGAAGAGGTACGAGCAGTACTTC. Amino acids: CASSQRVVVGAKRYEQYF.

This clonotype was observed a few times. The V call is TRBV18, the J call TRBJ1-1; 8 bases agree with TRBD1. Germline trimming cut 4 bases from V and 8 bases from J; bases unmatched to any gene: 9. CDR3 size: 14 residues. CDR1 and CDR2 (germline): KGHSH, LQKENI. CDR3 coding DNA: TGTGCCAGCTCACGAAACCAGGGGGCGGTCGAAGCTTTCTTT. This encodes CASSRNQGAVEAFF. Together with reference TRBV18 and TRBJ1-1, the CDR3 gives the full variable domain: NAGVMQNPRHLVRRRGQEARLRCSPMKGHSHVYWYRQLPEEGLKFMVYLQKENIIDESGMPKERFSAEFPKEGPSILRIQQVVRGDSAAYFCASSRNQGAVEAFFGQGTRLTVV.

As to this clonotype: This likely traces to a read error, being one base from a far larger clone. The CDR3 bases are TGTGCCAGCAGCTCCCTAGACTACGAGCAGCACTTC. The encoded protein is CASSSLDYEQHF. This chain uses TRBV11-2 with TRBJ2-7; possibly TRBD2 for D (5 bases). The CDR3 sequence is 12 residues long. Germline V lookup: CDR1 SGHAT, CDR2 FQNNGV.

In this sample, this clonotype turned up many times. The V gene is TRBV7-6, the J gene TRBJ1-2, with D perhaps TRBD1 (5 bases). The CDR3 has 16 amino acids. Trimming shortened V by 4 bases and J by 8 bases, and 23 bases separated the two germline ends. The V gene's germline CDR1 is SGHVS and CDR2 FNYEAQ. In DNA, the CDR3 is TGTGCCAGCAGCTATACCCGGGGGGGGACGAAGAGCGGCTACACCTTC. Amino acid sequence: CASSYTRGGTKSGYTF.

About this clonotype itself: Possible read error: a much larger clone is one base away. The chain combines TRBV9 with TRBJ2-5, with 11 bases fitting TRBD2. This CDR3 is built from 15 residues. CDR1 SGDLS and CDR2 YYNGEE come from the germline V gene. The CDR3 loop reads CASSLASGGQETKYF. The CDR3 DNA sequence: TGTGCCAGCAGCCTCGCTAGCGGGGGGCAAGAGACCAAGTACTTC. The complete variable domain, with remaining parts taken from reference TRBV9 and TRBJ2-5, reads DSGVTQTPKHLITATGQRVTLRCSPRSGDLSVYWYQQSLDQGLQFLIQYYNGEERAKGNILERFSAQQFPDLHSELNLSSLELGDSALYFCASSLASGGQETKYFGPGTRLLVL.

The chain is built from TRBV11-2 and TRBJ2-4; 8 positions agree with TRBD2. CDR3 length: 18 residues. The germline CDR1 and CDR2 sequences are SGHAT and FQNNGV. V lost 5 bases, J lost 0 bases, and 12 bases stayed unmatched. CDR3 sequence reads: CASSPIVSGALAKNIQYF. CDR3 DNA: TGTGCCAGCAGCCCAATAGTTAGCGGGGCCTTAGCCAAAAACATTCAGTACTTC.

With regard to this clonotype: One junction end disagrees with the germline gene, perhaps due to a read error. This chain connects TRBV12-3 or TRBV12-4 to TRBJ1-1; D is possibly TRBD1 (6 bases). The CDR3 runs 13 residues. CDR3 protein: CASSGGGNTEVFF. CDR3 DNA sequence: TGTGCCAGCAGTGGAGGGGGGAACACTGAAGTTTTCTTT.

V usage is TRBV27 and J usage is TRBJ2-7; 12 bases fit TRBD2. The CDR3 is 15 residues long. Germline assignment: CDR1 MNHEY and CDR2 SMNVEV (reference sequence). Losses at the gene ends were 2 bases for V and 4 bases for J; bases not matched to a gene: 3. CDR3 sequence reads: CASSLGTSGLYEQYF. The DNA of the CDR3 is TGTGCCAGCAGTTTAGGGACTAGCGGGTTATACGAGCAGTACTTC.